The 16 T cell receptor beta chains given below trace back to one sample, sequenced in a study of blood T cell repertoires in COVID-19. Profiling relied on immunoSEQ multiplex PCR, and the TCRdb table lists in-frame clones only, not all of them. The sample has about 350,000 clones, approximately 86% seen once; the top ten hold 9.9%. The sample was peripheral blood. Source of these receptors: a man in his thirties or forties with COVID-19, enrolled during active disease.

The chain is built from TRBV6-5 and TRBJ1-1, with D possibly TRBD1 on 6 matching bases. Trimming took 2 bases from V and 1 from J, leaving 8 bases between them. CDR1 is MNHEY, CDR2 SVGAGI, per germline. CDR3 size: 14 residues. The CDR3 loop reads CASSYDRTNTEAFF. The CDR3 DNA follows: TGTGCCAGCAGTTACGACAGGACGAACACTGAAGCTTTCTTT.

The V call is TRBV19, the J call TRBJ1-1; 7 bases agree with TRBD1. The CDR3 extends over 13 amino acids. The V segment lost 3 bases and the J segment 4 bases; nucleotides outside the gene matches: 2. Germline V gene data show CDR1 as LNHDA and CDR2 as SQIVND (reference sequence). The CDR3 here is CASSMTGFTEAFF. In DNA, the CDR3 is TGTGCCAGTAGTATGACAGGGTTCACTGAAGCTTTCTTT.

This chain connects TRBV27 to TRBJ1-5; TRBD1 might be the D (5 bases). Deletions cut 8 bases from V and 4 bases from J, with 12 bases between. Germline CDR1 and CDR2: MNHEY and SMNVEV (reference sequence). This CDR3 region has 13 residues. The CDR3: CASAGAVNQPQHF. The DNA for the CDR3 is TGTGCCAGCGCTGGGGCGGTGAATCAGCCCCAGCATTTT.

As DNA, the CDR3 is TGTGCCAGCAGCTTGATCATTCACAGGGGATCGTGGGGCTACACCTTC. Encoded protein: CASSLIIHRGSWGYTF. The chain joins TRBV5-6 to TRBJ1-2, with 7 bases lining up with TRBD1. The V gene's germline CDR1 is SGHDT and CDR2 YYEEEE. The CDR3 is 16 residues long. Unmatched junction bases numbered 14, after V lost 1 base and J lost 8 bases.

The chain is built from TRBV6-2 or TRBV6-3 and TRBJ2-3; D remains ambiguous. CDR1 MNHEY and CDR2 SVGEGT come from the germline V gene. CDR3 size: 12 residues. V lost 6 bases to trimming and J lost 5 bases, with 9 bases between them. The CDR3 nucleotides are TGTGCCAGCAGCCTGAGTGGAGATACGCAGTATTTT. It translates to CASSLSGDTQYF.

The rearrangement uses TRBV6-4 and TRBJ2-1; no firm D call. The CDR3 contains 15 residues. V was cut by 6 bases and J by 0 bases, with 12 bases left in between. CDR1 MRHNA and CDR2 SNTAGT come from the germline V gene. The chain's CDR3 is CASSLQQSSYNEQFF. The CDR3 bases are TGTGCCAGCAGCCTACAGCAGAGCTCCTACAATGAGCAGTTCTTC.

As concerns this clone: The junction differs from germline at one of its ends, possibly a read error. The DNA for the CDR3 is TGTGCCAGCAGTTACCACCCCCAACAGGTGGGATTT. It encodes CASSYHPQQVGF. V usage is TRBV2 and J usage is TRBJ1-1, with a possible D match to TRBD1 (5 bases). The CDR3 totals 12 residues. The germline CDR1 and CDR2 sequences are SNHLY and FYNNEI.

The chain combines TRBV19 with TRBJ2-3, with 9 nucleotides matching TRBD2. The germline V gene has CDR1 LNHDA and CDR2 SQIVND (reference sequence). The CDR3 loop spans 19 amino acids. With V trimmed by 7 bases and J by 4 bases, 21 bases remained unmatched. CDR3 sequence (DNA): TGTGCCAGTACCCCAAGCCCCCCTATAGCGGGAGATCATCCAGATACGCAGTATTTT. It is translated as CASTPSPPIAGDHPDTQYF.

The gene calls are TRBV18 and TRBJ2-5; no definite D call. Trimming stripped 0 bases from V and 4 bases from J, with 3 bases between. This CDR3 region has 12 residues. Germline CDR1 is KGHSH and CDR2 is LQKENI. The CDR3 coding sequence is TGTGCCAGCTCACCACCCGGAGAGACCCAGTACTTC. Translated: CASSPPGETQYF.

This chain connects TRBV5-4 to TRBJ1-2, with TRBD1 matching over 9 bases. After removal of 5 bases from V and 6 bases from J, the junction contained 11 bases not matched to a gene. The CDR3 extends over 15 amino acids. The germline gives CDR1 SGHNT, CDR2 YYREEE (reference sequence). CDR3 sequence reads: CASSRTGGEGHGYTF. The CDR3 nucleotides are TGTGCCAGCAGTCGTACAGGGGGCGAGGGTCATGGCTACACCTTC.

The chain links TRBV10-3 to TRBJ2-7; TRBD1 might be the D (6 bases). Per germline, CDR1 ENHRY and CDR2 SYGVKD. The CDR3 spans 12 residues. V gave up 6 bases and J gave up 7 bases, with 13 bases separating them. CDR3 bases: TGTGCCATCAGGCCCCAGGGGCGGGAGCAGTACTTC. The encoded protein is CAIRPQGREQYF.

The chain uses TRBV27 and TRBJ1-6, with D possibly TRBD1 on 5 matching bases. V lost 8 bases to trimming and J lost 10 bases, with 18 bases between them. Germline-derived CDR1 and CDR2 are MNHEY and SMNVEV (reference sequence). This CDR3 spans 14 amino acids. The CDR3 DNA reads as TGTGCCAGCGGGTCTTTGGGGGGGGGATCACCCCTCCACTTT. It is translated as CASGSLGGGSPLHF.

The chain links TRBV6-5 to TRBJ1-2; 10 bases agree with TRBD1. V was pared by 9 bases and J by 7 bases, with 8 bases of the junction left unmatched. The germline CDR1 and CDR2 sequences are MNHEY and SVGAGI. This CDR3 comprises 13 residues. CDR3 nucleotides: TGTGCCAGAACACCGGGACAGGGGTTTGGCTACACCTTC. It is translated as CARTPGQGFGYTF.

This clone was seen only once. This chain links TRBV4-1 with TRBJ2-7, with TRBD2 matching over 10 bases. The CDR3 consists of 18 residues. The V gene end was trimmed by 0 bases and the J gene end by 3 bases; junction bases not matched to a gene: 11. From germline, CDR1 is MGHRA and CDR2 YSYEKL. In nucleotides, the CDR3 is TGCGCCAGCAGCCAAGATCGGCTAGCGGGGGCACTTATCTACGAGCAGTACTTC. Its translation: CASSQDRLAGALIYEQYF.

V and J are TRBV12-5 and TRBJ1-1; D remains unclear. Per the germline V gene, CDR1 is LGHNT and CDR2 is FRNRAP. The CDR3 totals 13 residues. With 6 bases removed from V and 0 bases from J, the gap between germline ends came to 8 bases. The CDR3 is CASGIIVNTEAFF. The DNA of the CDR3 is TGTGCTAGTGGAATTATCGTGAACACTGAAGCTTTCTTT.

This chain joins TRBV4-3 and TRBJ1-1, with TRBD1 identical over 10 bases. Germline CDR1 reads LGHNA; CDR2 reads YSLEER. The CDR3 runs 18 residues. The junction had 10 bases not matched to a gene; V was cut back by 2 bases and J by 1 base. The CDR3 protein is CASSQHGQGGLGNTEAFF. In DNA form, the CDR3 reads TGCGCCAGCAGCCAACACGGACAGGGGGGTTTAGGGAACACTGAAGCTTTCTTT.